This T cell receptor (beta chain) derives from a study of blood T cell repertoires in COVID-19. Study details: The origin of the acute and convalescent COVID-19 samples was the United States, Italy and Spain. In each case, the material was cDNA or gDNA derived from T cells, B-cell-depleted T cells, or PBMCs.

Germline assignment: CDR1 SGHDN and CDR2 FVKESK. Trimming cost V 0 bases and J 9 bases, with 23 bases left between them. The CDR3 spans 17 residues. In the original processing: Amplification of reference gene primers was used by the study to estimate nucleated cell counts. The assay was immunoSEQ multiplex PCR, and TCRdb's table has in-frame clones only and misses some. V and J calls and clone size are given by that table; D and trimming were obtained from the DNA. Altogether approximately 190,000 clones are present, roughly 80% being singletons, with the ten largest covering more than 5%. Sequencing was performed on peripheral blood. The sequence derives from a woman aged 25-40 years with acute or convalescent COVID-19. The chain joins TRBV14 to TRBJ1-1; D call uncertain. The DNA of the CDR3 is TGTGCCAGCAGCCAAGATCGGCGGGCAGCCCGAAAGGTTCAAGCTTTCTTT. Encoded protein: CASSQDRRAARKVQAFF. The entire variable domain, with the rest obtained from reference TRBV14 and TRBJ1-1, is as follows: EAGVTQFPSHSVIEKGQTVTLRCDPISGHDNLYWYRRVMGKEIKFLLHFVKESKQDESGMPNNRFLAERTGGTYSTLKVQPAELEDSGVYFCASSQDRRAARKVQAFFGQGTRLTVV.